This is a list of T cell receptor beta chains from one sample in a study of breast tumors, draining lymph nodes, adjacent tissues. TCRdb fed the multiplex PCR reads into MiXCR, producing one record per CDR3 protein. The data show about 220,000 distinct CDR3 sequences, with under 40% seen just once and about 3.3% held by the top ten. The sequenced material came from axillary lymph node tissue. Every receptor here comes from a female donor with breast cancer. Some clones in this sample may be carry-over from other donors' samples. Each CDR3 is given with its conserved first and last residue. The D gene is left open where the match is weak. Not every row has a clone size; where given, it reads once, few, many or a size class.

J gene: TRBJ2-6
D gene: .
clone size: many
V gene: TRBV7-3
CDR3 protein: CASSLGTSGANVLPF
CDR3 DNA: TGTGCCAGCAGCCTTGGCACCTCTGGGGCCAACGTCCTGCCTTTC

J gene: TRBJ2-7
D gene: .
clone size: few
V gene: TRBV9
CDR3 protein: CASSGAYSYEQYF
CDR3 DNA: TGTGCCAGCAGCGGGGCTTACTCCTACGAGCAGTACTTC

J gene: TRBJ1-6
D gene: .
clone size: many
V gene: TRBV19
CDR3 protein: CASSIAYNSPLHF
CDR3 DNA: TGTGCCAGTAGTATTGCGTATAATTCACCCCTCCACTTT

J gene: TRBJ1-6
D gene: .
clone size: .
V gene: TRBV20-1
CDR3 protein: CSASNSGSNSPLHF
CDR3 DNA: TGCAGTGCTAGTAATAGCGGGAGTAATTCACCCCTCCACTTT

J gene: TRBJ2-2
D gene: TRBD2
clone size: .
V gene: TRBV6-1
CDR3 protein: CASSQSGGPGELFF
CDR3 DNA: TGTGCCAGCAGTCAAAGCGGGGGGCCCGGGGAGCTGTTTTTT

J gene: TRBJ2-5
D gene: .
clone size: once
V gene: TRBV7-9
CDR3 protein: CASSPSTGTQYF
CDR3 DNA: TGTGCCAGCAGCCCGTCGACAGGGACCCAGTACTTC

J gene: TRBJ2-7
D gene: .
clone size: .
V gene: TRBV7-9
CDR3 protein: CASSSEDGYDQYF
CDR3 DNA: TGTGCCAGCAGCTCAGAAGACGGATACGATCAGTACTTC

J gene: TRBJ2-3
D gene: .
clone size: many
V gene: TRBV19
CDR3 protein: CASSARVVGSSTDTQYF
CDR3 DNA: TGTGCCAGTAGTGCTAGAGTTGTGGGGAGTAGCACAGATACGCAGTATTTT

J gene: TRBJ1-6
D gene: .
clone size: many
V gene: TRBV3-1
CDR3 protein: CASSQPSGGSPLHF
CDR3 DNA: TGTGCCAGCAGCCAACCATCCGGAGGTTCACCCCTCCACTTT

J gene: TRBJ2-1
D gene: .
clone size: .
V gene: TRBV5-1
CDR3 protein: CASRGLLNNEQFF
CDR3 DNA: TGCGCCAGCAGGGGACTTCTAAACAATGAGCAGTTCTTC